The 18 T cell receptor beta chains reported below all come from one sample, sequenced in a study of T cell repertoires in ileal Crohn's disease. The protocol was immunoSEQ multiplex PCR, while the TCRdb copy is restricted to in-frame clones and leaves out a portion. In the table there are roughly 14,000 clones, 70% of which are singletons. The sequenced sample consisted of ileal tissue. The receptor set was obtained from an adult with Crohn's disease.

The J gene is TRBJ1-6, the V gene TRBV30, with a possible D match to TRBD1 (6 bases). The germline V gene has CDR1 GTSNPN and CDR2 SVGIG (reference sequence). Trimming cost V 4 bases and J 4 bases, with 14 bases left between them. The CDR3 is 15 residues long. CDR3 protein: CAWKDRDLYNSPLHF. The CDR3 nucleotides are TGTGCCTGGAAGGACAGAGATCTATATAATTCACCCCTCCACTTT.

V and J are TRBV19 and TRBJ1-3; D perhaps matches TRBD1 (5 bases). The CDR3 contains 14 residues. Looked up from germline, CDR1 is LNHDA and CDR2 is SQIVND (reference sequence). V lost 5 bases to trimming and J lost 4 bases, with 12 bases between them. CDR3 amino acids: CASSSGTPGNTIYF. DNA for the CDR3: TGTGCCAGTAGTTCCGGGACGCCCGGAAACACCATATATTTT.

This clone was picked up a small number of times. This chain joins TRBV5-4 and TRBJ2-7; 8 bases agree with TRBD1. J gave up 1 base and V 0 bases, and 12 bases lay outside the gene matches. The CDR3 sequence is 18 residues long. Germline-derived CDR1 and CDR2 are SGHNT and YYREEE (reference sequence). In DNA, the CDR3 is TGTGCCAGCAGCTTGGGGGCGGGACAGGCCGGCTTATCCTACGAGCAGTACTTC. This gives the protein CASSLGAGQAGLSYEQYF.

V usage is TRBV30 and J usage is TRBJ2-2; D gene uncertain. V lost 5 bases and J 0 bases, leaving 16 bases between the germline ends. Germline V gene sequence: CDR1 GTSNPN, CDR2 SVGIG (reference sequence). The length of the CDR3 is 16 residues. The CDR3 region has the DNA TGTGCCTGGGCCGGCAGACAAGCAGCGAACACCGGGGAGCTGTTTTTT. It specifies CAWAGRQAANTGELFF.

The chain carries TRBV2 and TRBJ1-5, with D hard to call. CDR1 SNHLY and CDR2 FYNNEI come from the germline V gene. Trimming left V 7 bases short and J 0 bases short, with 13 bases between. This CDR3 contains 15 residues. CDR3 nucleotide sequence: TGTGCCAGCACCTTACAGAAAAATAGCAATCAGCCCCAGCATTTT. It codes for CASTLQKNSNQPQHF.

The chain couples TRBV18 to TRBJ2-2; either TRBD1 or TRBD2 may supply D (5 bases each). CDR3 length equals 16 residues. Germline loops: CDR1 KGHSH, CDR2 LQKENI. V lost 4 bases to trimming and J lost 1 base, with 13 bases between them. This chain's CDR3 is CASSRFPGGNTGELFF. The CDR3 DNA sequence: TGTGCCAGCTCACGATTCCCTGGGGGGAACACCGGGGAGCTGTTTTTT.

This clone was detected once. The rearrangement joins TRBV6-6 to TRBJ1-4; a possible D gene is TRBD1 (6 bases). From germline, CDR1 is MNHNY and CDR2 SVGAGI (reference sequence). The CDR3 spans 14 residues. V was pared by 2 bases and J by 5 bases, with 9 bases between. This CDR3 reads CASSYQGKNEKLFF. In DNA form, the CDR3 reads TGTGCCAGCAGTTACCAGGGGAAAAATGAAAAACTGTTTTTT.

The chain joins TRBV28 to TRBJ2-7; 7 nucleotides agree with TRBD1. Per the germline V gene, CDR1 is MDHEN and CDR2 is SYDVKM. The CDR3 is 16 amino acids. V lost 5 bases, J lost 1 base, and 11 bases stayed unmatched. The CDR3 sequence: CASSTRRGPKSYEQYF. As DNA, the CDR3 is TGTGCCAGCAGTACTCGAAGGGGGCCAAAATCCTACGAGCAGTACTTC.

The V and J genes are TRBV11-2 and TRBJ2-5; no firm D call. The V and J ends lost 2 bases and 7 bases respectively, with 8 bases between them. Germline V gene lookup returns CDR1 SGHAT and CDR2 FQNNGV. This CDR3 spans 12 amino acids. The DNA of the CDR3 is TGTGCCAGCAGCTTACCCTTGGGGACCCAGTACTTC. Its translation is CASSLPLGTQYF.

V gene TRBV27 combines with J gene TRBJ1-1, with 7 bases fitting TRBD1. After removal of 7 bases from V and 0 bases from J, the junction contained 8 bases not matched to a gene. CDR1 and CDR2 from the germline V gene are MNHEY and SMNVEV (reference sequence). The CDR3 covers 15 residues. CDR3 sequence: CASTRDRYMNTEAFF. Written as DNA, the CDR3 is TGTGCCAGCACCCGGGACAGATACATGAACACTGAAGCTTTCTTT.

The chain uses TRBV29-1 and TRBJ1-5; D is ambiguous. V was cut by 6 bases and J by 6 bases, with 12 bases left in between. The CDR3 is 12 residues long. CDR1 and CDR2 from the germline V gene are SQVTM and ANQGSEA. The CDR3 here is CSVAGEGQPQHF. As DNA, the CDR3 is TGCAGCGTCGCGGGAGAGGGTCAGCCCCAGCATTTT.

The CDR3 sequence is CASSATTPLGEAFF. CDR3 coding DNA: TGTGCCAGCAGCGCGACTACTCCGTTGGGTGAAGCTTTCTTT. The genes are TRBV6-1 and TRBJ1-1; D not resolved. V lost 6 bases to trimming and J lost 7 bases, with 18 bases between them. The CDR3 loop spans 14 amino acids. Germline V gene sequence: CDR1 MNHNS, CDR2 SASEGT.

The chain couples TRBV14 to TRBJ1-2; the match to TRBD1 covers 11 bases. Germline assignment: CDR1 SGHDN and CDR2 FVKESK. This CDR3 spans 15 amino acids. V shed 4 bases and J 9 bases; nucleotides not matched to a gene: 10. The CDR3 sequence is CASSLSGTGGRSYTF. CDR3 sequence (DNA): TGTGCCAGCAGCCTATCCGGGACAGGGGGTCGGAGCTACACCTTC.

This clone has just one count. V and J are TRBV5-1 and TRBJ2-5; 13 positions agree with TRBD2. V was clipped by 4 bases and J by 7 bases; unmatched bases: 7. Germline-derived CDR1 and CDR2 are SGHRS and YFSETQ. The CDR3 totals 15 residues. This CDR3 reads CASSVTSGGAWTQYF. The CDR3 region has the DNA TGCGCCAGCAGCGTTACTAGCGGGGGGGCCTGGACCCAGTACTTC.

The rearrangement uses TRBV5-5 and TRBJ1-2; 8 nucleotides align to TRBD1. Germline V gives CDR1 SGHKS, CDR2 YYEKEE (reference sequence). J gave up 6 bases and V 1 base, and 8 bases lay outside the gene matches. The CDR3 runs to 15 residues. This CDR3 reads CASSLQGATIDGYTF. The DNA for the CDR3 is TGTGCCAGCAGCTTGCAGGGGGCCACTATCGATGGCTACACCTTC.

This chain joins TRBV27 and TRBJ2-7; D uncertain. CDR3 size: 14 residues. V lost 2 bases and J lost 3, with 11 bases in between. Germline V lookup: CDR1 MNHEY, CDR2 SMNVEV (reference sequence). CDR3: CASSLRAQHYEQYF. The CDR3 DNA follows: TGTGCCAGCAGTTTAAGGGCTCAACACTACGAGCAGTACTTC.

The chain's CDR3 is CASRLQRGGEQYF. The CDR3 DNA reads TGTGCCAGCAGGCTACAGAGGGGGGGCGAGCAGTACTTC. The chain joins TRBV2 to TRBJ2-7, with D tentatively TRBD2 (7 bases). The germline V gene has CDR1 SNHLY and CDR2 FYNNEI. The CDR3 loop spans 13 amino acids. V was trimmed by 6 bases and J by 6 bases, leaving 15 bases between them.

The chain links TRBV10-3 to TRBJ1-4; D unresolved. CDR1 is ENHRY and CDR2 is SYGVKD in the germline V gene. The germline V and J ends were trimmed by 3 bases and 3 bases, with 8 bases remaining between them. The CDR3 extends over 14 amino acids. CDR3 nucleotides: TGTGCCATCAGTGAACAACAGCCTAATGAAAAACTGTTTTTT. Encoded protein: CAISEQQPNEKLFF.